These 2 T cell receptor beta chains originate from one sample sequenced in a study of T cell repertoires in cytomegalovirus infection (dated by TCRdb to the late 2010s). What this sample's treatment or condition label stands for: in vitro stimulation with specific CMV peptide epitopes to enrich CMV-specific T cells. These receptors have no known antigen. The reads were generated on an Illumina HiSeq 1500. TCRdb applied fastp at Q25 and MiXCR to the public reads, then kept only in-frame beta chains. Rows are unified per CDR3 protein, each entry keeping the most common DNA and genes. In all, the sample holds hundreds of thousands of distinct CDR3 sequences, and 40% to 50% of those were seen once. About 39% of the sample goes to the ten largest clones. The starting material was cultured PBMCs, obtained from culture after CMV antigen stimulation. The receptors were gathered from a human donor in good health (CMV status not recorded). Some clones in this sample may be carry-over from other donors' samples.

This rearrangement joins TRBV29-1 to TRBJ2-7; D possibly corresponds to TRBD1 (5 bases). Germline assignment: CDR1 SQVTM and CDR2 ANQGSEA. The CDR3 covers 12 residues. The germline V and J ends were trimmed by 4 bases and 1 base, with 8 bases remaining between them. The CDR3 DNA follows: TGCAGCGTTGGGTACAGGTCCTACGAGCAGTACTTC. Translation gives CSVGYRSYEQYF.

The rearrangement joins TRBV19 to TRBJ2-3; no clear D gene. V was trimmed by 5 bases and J by 6 bases, leaving 15 bases between them. The CDR3 is 14 amino acids. Per the germline V gene, CDR1 is LNHDA and CDR2 is SQIVND (reference sequence). The CDR3 protein is CASSPGFLGDTQYF. CDR3 in DNA: TGTGCCAGTAGTCCCGGATTCCTCGGGGATACGCAGTATTTT.